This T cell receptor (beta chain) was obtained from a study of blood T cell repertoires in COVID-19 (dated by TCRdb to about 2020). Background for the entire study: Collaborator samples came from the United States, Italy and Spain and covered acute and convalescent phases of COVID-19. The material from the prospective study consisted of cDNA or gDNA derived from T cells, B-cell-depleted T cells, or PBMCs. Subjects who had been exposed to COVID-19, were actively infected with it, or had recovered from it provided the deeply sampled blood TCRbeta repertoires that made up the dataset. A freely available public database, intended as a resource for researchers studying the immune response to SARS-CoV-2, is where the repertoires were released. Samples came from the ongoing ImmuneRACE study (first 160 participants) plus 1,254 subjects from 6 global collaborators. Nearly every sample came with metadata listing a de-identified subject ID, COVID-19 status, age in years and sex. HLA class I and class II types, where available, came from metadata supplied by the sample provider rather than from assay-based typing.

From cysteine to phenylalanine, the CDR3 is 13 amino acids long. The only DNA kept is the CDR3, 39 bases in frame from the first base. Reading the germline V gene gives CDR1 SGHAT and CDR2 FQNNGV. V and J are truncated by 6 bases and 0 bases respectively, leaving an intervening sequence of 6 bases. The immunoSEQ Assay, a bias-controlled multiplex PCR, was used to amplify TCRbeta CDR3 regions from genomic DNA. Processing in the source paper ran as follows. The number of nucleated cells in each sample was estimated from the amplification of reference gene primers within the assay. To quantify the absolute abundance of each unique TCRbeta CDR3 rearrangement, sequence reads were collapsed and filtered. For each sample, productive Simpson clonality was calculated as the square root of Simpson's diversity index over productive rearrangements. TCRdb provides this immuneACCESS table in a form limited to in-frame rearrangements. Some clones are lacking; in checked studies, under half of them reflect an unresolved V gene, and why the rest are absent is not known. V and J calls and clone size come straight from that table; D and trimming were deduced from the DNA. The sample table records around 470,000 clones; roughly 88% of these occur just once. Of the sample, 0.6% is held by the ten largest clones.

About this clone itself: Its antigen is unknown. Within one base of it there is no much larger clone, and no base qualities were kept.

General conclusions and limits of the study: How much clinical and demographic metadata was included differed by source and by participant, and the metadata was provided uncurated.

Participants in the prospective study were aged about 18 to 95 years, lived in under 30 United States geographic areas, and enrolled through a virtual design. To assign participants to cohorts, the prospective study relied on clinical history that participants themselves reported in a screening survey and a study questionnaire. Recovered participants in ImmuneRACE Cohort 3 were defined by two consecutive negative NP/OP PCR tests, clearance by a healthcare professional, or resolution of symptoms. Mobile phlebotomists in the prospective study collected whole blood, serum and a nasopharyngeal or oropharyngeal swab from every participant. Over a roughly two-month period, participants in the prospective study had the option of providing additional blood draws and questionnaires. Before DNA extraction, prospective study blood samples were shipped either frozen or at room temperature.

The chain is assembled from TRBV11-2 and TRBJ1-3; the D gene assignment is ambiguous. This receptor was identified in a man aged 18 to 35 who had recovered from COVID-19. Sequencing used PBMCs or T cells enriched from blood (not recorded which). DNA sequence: TGTGCCAGCAGGACTCGCTCTGGAAACACCATATATTTT. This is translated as CASRTRSGNTIYF.